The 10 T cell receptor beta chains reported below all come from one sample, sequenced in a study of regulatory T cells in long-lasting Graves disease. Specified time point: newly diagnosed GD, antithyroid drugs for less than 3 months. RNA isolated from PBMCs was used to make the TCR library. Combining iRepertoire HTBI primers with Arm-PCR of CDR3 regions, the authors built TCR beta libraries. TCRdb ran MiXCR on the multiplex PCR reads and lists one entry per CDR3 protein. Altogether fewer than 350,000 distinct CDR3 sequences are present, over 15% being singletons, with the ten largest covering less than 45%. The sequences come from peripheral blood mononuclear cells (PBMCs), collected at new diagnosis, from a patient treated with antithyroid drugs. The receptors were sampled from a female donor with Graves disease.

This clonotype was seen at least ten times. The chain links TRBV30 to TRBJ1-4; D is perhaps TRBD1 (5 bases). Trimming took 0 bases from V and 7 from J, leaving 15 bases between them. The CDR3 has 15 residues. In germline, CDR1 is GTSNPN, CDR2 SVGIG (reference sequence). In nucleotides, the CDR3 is TGTGCCTGGAGTGTTCTTCGGGGGGGTAGTGAAAAACTGTTTTTT. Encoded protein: CAWSVLRGGSEKLFF. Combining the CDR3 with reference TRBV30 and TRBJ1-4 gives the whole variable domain SQTIHQWPATLVQPVGSPLSLECTVEGTSNPNLYWYRQAAGRGLQLLFYSVGIGQISSEVPQNLSASRPQDRQFILSSKKLLLSDSGFYLCAWSVLRGGSEKLFFGSGTQLSVL.

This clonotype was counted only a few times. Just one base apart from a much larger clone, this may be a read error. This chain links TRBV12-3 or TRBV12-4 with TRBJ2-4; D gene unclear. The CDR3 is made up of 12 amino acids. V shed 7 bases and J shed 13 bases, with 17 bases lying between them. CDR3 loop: CASTPSGHEQYF. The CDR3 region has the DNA TGTGCCAGCACCCCCTCGGGCCATGAGCAGTACTTC.

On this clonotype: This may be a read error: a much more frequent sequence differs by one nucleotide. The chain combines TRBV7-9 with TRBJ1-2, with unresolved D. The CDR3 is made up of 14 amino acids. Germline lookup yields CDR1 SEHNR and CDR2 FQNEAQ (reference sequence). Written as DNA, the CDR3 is TGTGCCAGCAGTCACCAACAGCGCAACTATGGCTACATCTTC. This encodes CASSHQQRNYGYIF.

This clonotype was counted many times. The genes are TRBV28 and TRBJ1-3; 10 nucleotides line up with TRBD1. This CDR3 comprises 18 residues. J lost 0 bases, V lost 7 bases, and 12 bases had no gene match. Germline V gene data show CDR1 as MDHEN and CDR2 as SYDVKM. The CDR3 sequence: CASNPGQGYPSSGNTIYF. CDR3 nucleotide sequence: TGTGCCAGCAACCCGGGACAGGGGTACCCTAGCTCTGGAAACACCATATATTTT.

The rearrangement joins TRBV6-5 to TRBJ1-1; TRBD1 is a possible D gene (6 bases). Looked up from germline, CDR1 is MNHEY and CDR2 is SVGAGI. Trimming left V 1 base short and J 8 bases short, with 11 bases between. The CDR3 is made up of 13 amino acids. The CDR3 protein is CASSYFIGGEAFF. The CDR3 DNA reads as TGTGCCAGCAGTTACTTTATAGGGGGGGAAGCTTTCTTT.

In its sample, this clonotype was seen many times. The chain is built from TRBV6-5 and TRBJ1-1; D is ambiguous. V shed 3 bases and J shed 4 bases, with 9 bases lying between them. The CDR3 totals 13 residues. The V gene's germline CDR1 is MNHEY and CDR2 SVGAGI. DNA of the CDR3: TGTGCCAGCAGTTATGAGGTGGGCACTGAAGCTTTCTTT. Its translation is CASSYEVGTEAFF.

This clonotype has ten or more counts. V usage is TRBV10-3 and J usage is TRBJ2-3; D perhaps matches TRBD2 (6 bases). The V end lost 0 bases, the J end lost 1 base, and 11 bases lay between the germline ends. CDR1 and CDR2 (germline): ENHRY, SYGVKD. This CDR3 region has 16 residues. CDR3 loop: CAISESGGAGTDTQYF. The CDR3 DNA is TGTGCCATCAGTGAGTCGGGCGGGGCCGGCACAGATACGCAGTATTTT.

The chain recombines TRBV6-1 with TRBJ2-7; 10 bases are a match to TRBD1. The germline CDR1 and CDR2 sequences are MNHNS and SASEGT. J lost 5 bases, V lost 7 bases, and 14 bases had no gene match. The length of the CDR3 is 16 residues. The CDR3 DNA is TGTGCCAGCAAGTCTTTCCCGGGACAGGGGCTGAACGAGCAGTACTTC. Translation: CASKSFPGQGLNEQYF.

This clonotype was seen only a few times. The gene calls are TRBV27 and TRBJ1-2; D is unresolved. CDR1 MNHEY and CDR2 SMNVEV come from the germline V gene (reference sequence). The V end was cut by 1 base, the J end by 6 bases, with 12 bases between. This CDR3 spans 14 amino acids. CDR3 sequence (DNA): TGTGCCAGCAGTTTATGGGGAGGGATCGATGGCTACACCTTC. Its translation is CASSLWGGIDGYTF.

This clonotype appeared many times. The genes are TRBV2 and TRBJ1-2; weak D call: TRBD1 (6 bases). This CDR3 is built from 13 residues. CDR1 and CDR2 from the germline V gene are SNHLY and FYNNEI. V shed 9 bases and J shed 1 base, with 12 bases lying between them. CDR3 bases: TGTGCCAGTACTAGACAGGTTAACTATGGCTACACCTTC. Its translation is CASTRQVNYGYTF.